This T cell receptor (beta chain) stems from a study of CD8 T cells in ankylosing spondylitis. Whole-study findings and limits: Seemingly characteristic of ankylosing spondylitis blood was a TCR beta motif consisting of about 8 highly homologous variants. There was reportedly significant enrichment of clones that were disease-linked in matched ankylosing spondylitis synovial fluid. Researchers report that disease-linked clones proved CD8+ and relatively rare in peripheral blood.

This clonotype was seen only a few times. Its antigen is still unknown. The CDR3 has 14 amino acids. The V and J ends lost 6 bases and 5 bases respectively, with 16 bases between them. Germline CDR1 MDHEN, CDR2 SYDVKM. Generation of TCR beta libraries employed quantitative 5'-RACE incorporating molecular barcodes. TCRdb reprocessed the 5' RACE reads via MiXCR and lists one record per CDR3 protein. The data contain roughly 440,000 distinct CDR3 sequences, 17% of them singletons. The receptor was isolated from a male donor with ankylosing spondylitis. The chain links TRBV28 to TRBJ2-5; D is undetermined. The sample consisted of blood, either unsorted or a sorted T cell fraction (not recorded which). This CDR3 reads CASSSPNWVETQYF. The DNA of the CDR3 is TGTGCCAGCAGCTCCCCGAATTGGGTGGAGACCCAGTACTTC. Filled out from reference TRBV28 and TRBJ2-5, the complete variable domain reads DVKVTQSSRYLVKRTGEKVFLECVQDMDHENMFWYRQDPGLGLRLIYFSYDVKMKEKGDIPEGYSVSREKKERFSLILESASTNQTSMYLCASSSPNWVETQYFGPGTRLLVL.